This T cell receptor (beta chain) was sequenced during a study of shared clonotypes between healthy human individuals. With respect to this clone: A far larger clone differs by one base, so this is likely a read error. In the same sample, other DNA sequences code for this CDR3.

Donors were Caucasian adults residing in Nashville, Tennessee, USA. Profiled with immunoSEQ multiplex PCR; TCRdb holds only in-frame clones, not every one. This sample yields about 1 million clones, of which around 75% are seen a single time; roughly 1.5% belongs to the top ten. From germline, CDR1 is SQVTM and CDR2 ANQGSEA. This CDR3 has 15 amino acids. V gave up 1 base and J gave up 5 bases; unmatched junction bases: 5. Sample: memory CD4+ T cells sorted from blood. This sample's subset: CD45RA-negative fraction. The chain combines TRBV29-1 with TRBJ2-5; TRBD1 agrees at 12 bases. This receptor was taken from a man younger than 30 in good health. The CDR3 DNA reads as TGCAGCGTTGAAGCTGGGACAGGGGGCCCGGAGACCCAGTACTTC. Residues: CSVEAGTGGPETQYF.